This TCR beta chain is from a study of T cells in tuberculosis. Using immunoSEQ multiplex PCR, the repertoire was profiled, and TCRdb retains in-frame clones only, with some absent. The table shows 30,000 to 35,000 clones, with approximately 90% occurring only once. Time point reported: new active TB diagnosis, blood taken before or within 7 days of starting treatment. This CDR3 comprises 16 residues. Germline V gives CDR1 LNHDA, CDR2 SQIVND (reference sequence). Trimming removed 2 bases from V and 8 bases from J, with 19 bases in between. The rearrangement joins TRBV19 to TRBJ1-5; D perhaps matches TRBD1 (6 bases). The TCR sequence derives from an adult with tuberculosis. Some clones in this sample may be carry-over from other donors' samples. The sample consisted of PBMCs, taken at tuberculosis diagnosis. The CDR3 sequence is CASSIYLVSRGEPQHF. The CDR3, as DNA: TGTGCCAGTAGTATATATTTGGTTAGCAGGGGTGAGCCCCAGCATTTT.